This TCR beta chain was captured in a study of cytomegalovirus exposure and HLA in healthy donors (dated by TCRdb to the late 2010s). With regard to the full study: According to an earlier analysis of several hundred of the donors, about 179 million T cells yielded 117 million unique TCR beta sequences and roughly 280 Gb of sequence data. Roughly 300 gigabases of sequencing data and around 80 million unique TCR sequences made up an early release that covered several hundred HLA-typed donors. The genetic ancestry cluster associated with self-reported Caucasian donors included 81% of the roughly 400 genotyped donors. The aim of the study was to test whether cataloging public T cell receptors could identify signatures of past pathogen exposure. Using immunosequencing, the study profiled T cell repertoires from about 620 subjects and related those repertoires to cytomegalovirus serostatus. Along with the roughly 710-subject first cohort, a separate validation cohort of 120 different subjects was used. To predict cytomegalovirus infection status, the study brought together high-throughput TCR immunosequencing, statistical association of individual TCRs with disease status, and machine learning. To study patterns of TCR occurrence, a later analysis re-analyzed previously published TCR beta repertoires from 666 donors and added high-resolution HLA genotyping. In the later analysis, no new phenotypic data were used to find candidate immune exposures; instead, reliance was placed on TCR beta sequences and their occurrence across donors. In an earlier analysis of 500 to 650 of the donors, high-throughput TCR beta sequencing was used to judge whether each TCR beta V gene segment behaved as functional or pseudogenic. Donor age, sex, ethnicity and CMV serostatus were compiled alongside the repertoire data. A later genetic analysis took genome-wide SNP genotypes for about 65% of the roughly 670 donors and used that subset as a discovery cohort. Every repertoire in the discovery cohort had been generated on one and the same sequencing platform. Class I and class II HLA loci were covered by the typing at four-digit resolution. Typing coverage differed by locus: A, B, C, DRB1 and DQB1 were typed in roughly 620-640 donors, DQA1 in about 510, DPA1 in approximately 610, and DPB1 in around 490. Four to six DR-DQ haplotypes were handled as single units for association and clustering, since linkage in the cohort was strong. Across some 400 genotyped donors of the cohort, an average of roughly 250,000 unique TCR beta nucleotide sequences per donor were sequenced, and around 20% of those sequences were non-productive.

The cohort comprised some 680 healthy bone marrow donors. All cohort members were sampled while nominally healthy, although unrecorded immune exposures were likely present. The donor was CMV seronegative and belonged to the group of 352 seronegative cohort members. Each donor provided a peripheral blood sample, and peripheral blood mononuclear cells were used for TCR beta sequencing. The Qiagen DNeasy Blood Extraction Kit was used to extract genomic DNA from the blood cell samples. Study-wide findings and limitations: In a later genetic analysis, fewer N-insertions in productive TCRs were reported among donors in an Asian-associated ancestry cluster than the roughly 640-donor mean. According to the authors, the approach could potentially be generalized to other disease states and immunological phenotypes. In an earlier analysis of 587 of the donors, most TCR beta V segments were observed in productive rearrangements about 87% or about 30% of the time, broadly matching IMGT annotations. Some IMGT-functional V segments, including TRBV6-2 and TRBV6-3, could not be distinguished by the 87-base-pair reads and were therefore excluded. A later analysis found that TCR association rates varied across HLA loci, with DRB1 alleles showing the most associated TCRs and HLA-C alleles the fewest. In the study, 150 to 200 TCR beta chains were listed as associated with cytomegalovirus. In both the original and validation cohorts, the classifier was reported to diagnose cytomegalovirus status with high specificity and sensitivity. Sequencing depth was assumed to be roughly uniform across donors in the presence/absence analyses, though that assumption may not hold. In vitro tests confirmed that a few of the cytomegalovirus-associated TCR beta chains recognize cytomegalovirus antigens. A later genetic analysis associated a missense DCLRE1C variant with V-gene and J-gene trimming of TCR beta chains, and an independent cohort replicated the association. When HLA alleles, especially DR and DQ, strongly co-occurred, TCR associations were difficult to assign to individual alleles. Correlated functional status among segregating V segments might be attributable to linkage disequilibrium, but an unknown experimental factor could not be ruled out. In a later analysis, HLA-associated TCR beta chains showed more clonal expansion and lower generation probabilities than non-associated chains that were equally common. Most TCR sequences were seen in very few donors, while some public TCRs were found in many individuals. In a later analysis, 16,951 TCR beta sequences were associated with specific HLA alleles at a false discovery rate of 0.05. According to a later analysis, parvovirus B19, influenza, CMV and Epstein-Barr virus appeared linked to several top co-occurrence clusters. CMV serostatus was the only immune exposure information available for the cohort. Because some donors lacked HLA typing at each locus, the association tests relied only on the typed subset. A further reported finding was that TCR beta sequences accurately predicted the HLA-A and HLA-B alleles for most subjects in the first cohort. The sequencing pipeline was judged likely to have produced a cluster of highly shared sequence variants as a technical artifact. Because counts were too low, about 17 rarely observed V segments, including chromosome 9 orphons, were excluded from the earlier analysis of several hundred of the donors. In a later analysis, most CMV-associated TCR beta chains were found to appear HLA-restricted, with HLA associations seemingly driven largely by CMV exposure. Only TCR beta chains were sequenced in this cohort, and the absence of alpha or paired-chain data limited detectable features.

In the case of this clone: What this receptor recognizes is not known. Per-base quality was not reported, and no clone a single base away is much larger than it.

Preparation of the library involved the immunoSEQ multiplex PCR assay. A mixture of 60 forward primers for TCR Vbeta segments and 13 reverse primers for TCR Jbeta segments was used in the multiplex PCR. A multiplex PCR assay on genomic DNA amplified the CDR3 region of rearranged TCR beta genes. On the Illumina HiSeq System, the amplified TCR beta libraries were sequenced as 87-base-pair reads. The study's processing was this. A later analysis counted tens of millions of unique TCR beta chains across the 550 to 750 repertoires, and around 9.9 million of these chains were shared by at least two donors. A nearest-neighbor algorithm error-corrected the raw reads and collapsed the reads into unique sequences, merging closely related sequences to remove PCR and sequencing errors. CDR3 sequences were aligned to IMGT reference sequences to assign V, D and J gene segments. For a sequence to be retained, at least a six-nucleotide match to both a V gene segment and a J gene segment was required. A rearrangement counted as productive if the CDR3 had no stop codons and remained in frame with V and J, and every other rearrangement counted as non-productive. CDR3 was defined according to IMGT convention as the region running from the second conserved V-encoded cysteine to the conserved J-encoded phenylalanine. The earlier analysis of 587 of the donors excluded sequences that lacked an unambiguous match to a single V gene segment. An earlier analysis of just under 600 of the donors called V segments functional above 56.7% productive rearrangements and segregating when the between-donor standard deviation exceeded 5%. A statistical classification framework was built for diagnosing cytomegalovirus status from the catalog of TCR beta chain sequences. In a later analysis, TCR nucleotide sequences were compared against IMGT/GENE-DB human TR gene sequences so that V and J genes could be assigned. A later analysis assigned CDR3 sequences and most-parsimonious VDJ recombination scenarios with the TCRdist pipeline. A later analysis defined each TCR beta chain by its CDR3 amino acid sequence plus V-gene family, and excluded reads lacking a unique V-gene family. In a later analysis, a few hundred highly shared, low-generation-probability nucleotide sequences were removed to address suspected cross-contamination and a sequencing artifact. For each public chain, a later analysis derived a clonal expansion index from normalized ranks of inferred template counts within each repertoire. A later analysis computed generation probabilities with a VDJ recombination model fitted to out-of-frame rearrangements, and checked the results against IGoR. Hypergeometric tests were used in a later analysis to score TCR-TCR, TCR-HLA and TCR-CMV co-occurrence, with a repertoire-size bias correction applied to the TCR pairs. To estimate false discovery rates, a later analysis permuted the HLA or CMV assignments 20 times. A later analysis grouped co-occurring TCRs with DBSCAN, adding TCRdist sequence similarity when clustering within HLA-allele-positive subsets. For co-occurrence clustering, repertoires with fewer than 30,000 or more than 120,000 public chains were excluded, along with five repertoires with anomalous nucleotide sharing. This immuneACCESS table, as held by TCRdb, lists in-frame sequences with V and J called but not all clones. Of the missing ones, under half trace to an unresolved V gene in checked studies; the others have no known cause. That table supplies the V and J calls and clone size; D and trimming were determined from the DNA. This sample has 150,000 to 200,000 clones in its table, and about 87% of those were observed once. The ten most abundant clones make up 1.5% to 2% of the sample.

The germline V end is reduced by 4 bases and the J end by 4 bases; junction bases left unmatched: 4. Its CDR3 holds 13 amino acids, cysteine through phenylalanine. The read is trimmed to its CDR3 DNA, 39 bases read in frame from base 1. The germline V gene encodes CDR1 SNHLY and CDR2 FYNNEI. This TCR derives from a woman aged 18-35 years in good health and CMV-seronegative. Sequenced: PBMCs. The chain employs TRBV2 and TRBJ2-7; 7 bases in between match TRBD1. The DNA sequence is as follows: TGTGCCAGCAGTGTTTTGGACAGGTACGAGCAGTACTTC. It encodes CASSVLDRYEQYF.